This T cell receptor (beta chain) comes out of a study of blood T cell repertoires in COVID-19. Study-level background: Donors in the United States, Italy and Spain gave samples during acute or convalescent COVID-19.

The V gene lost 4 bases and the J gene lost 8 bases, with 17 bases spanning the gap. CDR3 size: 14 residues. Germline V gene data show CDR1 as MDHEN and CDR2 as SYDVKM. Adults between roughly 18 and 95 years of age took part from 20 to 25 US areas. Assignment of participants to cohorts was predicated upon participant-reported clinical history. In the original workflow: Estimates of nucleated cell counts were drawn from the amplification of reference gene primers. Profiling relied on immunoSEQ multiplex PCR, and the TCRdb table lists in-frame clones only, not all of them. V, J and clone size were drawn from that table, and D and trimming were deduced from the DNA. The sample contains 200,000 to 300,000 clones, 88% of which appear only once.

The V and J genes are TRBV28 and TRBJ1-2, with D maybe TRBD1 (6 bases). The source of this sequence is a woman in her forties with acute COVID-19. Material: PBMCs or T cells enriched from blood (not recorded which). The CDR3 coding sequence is TGTGCCAGCAGTTCGAGTACAGGGTCGGAGGGCTACACCTTC. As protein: CASSSSTGSEGYTF.